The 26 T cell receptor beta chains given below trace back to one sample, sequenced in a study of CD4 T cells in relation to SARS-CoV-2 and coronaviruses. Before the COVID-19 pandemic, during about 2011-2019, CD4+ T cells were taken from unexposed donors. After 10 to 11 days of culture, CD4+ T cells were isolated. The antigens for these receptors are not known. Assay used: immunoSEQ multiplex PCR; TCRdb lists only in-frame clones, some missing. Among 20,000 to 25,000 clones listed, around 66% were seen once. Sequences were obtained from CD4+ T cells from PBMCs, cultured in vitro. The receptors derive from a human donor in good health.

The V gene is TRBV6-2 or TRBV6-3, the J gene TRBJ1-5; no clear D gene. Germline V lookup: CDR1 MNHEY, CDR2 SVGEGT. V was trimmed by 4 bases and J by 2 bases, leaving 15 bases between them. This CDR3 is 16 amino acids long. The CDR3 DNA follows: TGTGCCAGCAGTTTATCTGGTGCCGCGGGCAATCAGCCCCAGCATTTT. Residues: CASSLSGAAGNQPQHF.

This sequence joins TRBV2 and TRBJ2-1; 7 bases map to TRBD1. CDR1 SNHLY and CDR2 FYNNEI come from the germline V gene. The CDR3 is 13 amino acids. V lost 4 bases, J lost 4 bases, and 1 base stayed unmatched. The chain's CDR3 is CASSGDRYNEQFF. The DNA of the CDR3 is TGTGCCAGCAGTGGGGACAGATACAATGAGCAGTTCTTC.

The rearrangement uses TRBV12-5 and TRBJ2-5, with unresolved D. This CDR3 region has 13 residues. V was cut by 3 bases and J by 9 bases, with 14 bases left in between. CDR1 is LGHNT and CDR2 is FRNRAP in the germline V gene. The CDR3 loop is CASGFGDYRAQYF. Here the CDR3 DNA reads TGTGCTAGTGGTTTTGGGGATTATAGGGCCCAGTACTTC.

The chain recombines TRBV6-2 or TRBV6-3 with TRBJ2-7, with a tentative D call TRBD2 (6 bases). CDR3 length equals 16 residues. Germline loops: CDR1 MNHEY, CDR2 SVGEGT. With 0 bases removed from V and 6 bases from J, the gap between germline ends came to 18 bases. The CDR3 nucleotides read TGTGCCAGCAGTTACTCCGTACTAGCAGATTCAGGCGAGCAGTACTTC. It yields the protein CASSYSVLADSGEQYF.

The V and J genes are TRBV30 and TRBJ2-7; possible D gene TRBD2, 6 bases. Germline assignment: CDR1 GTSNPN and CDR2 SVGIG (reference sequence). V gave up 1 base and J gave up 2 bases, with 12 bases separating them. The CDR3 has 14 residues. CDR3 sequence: CAWSGRGGPYEQYF. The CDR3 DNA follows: TGTGCCTGGAGTGGGCGGGGTGGGCCCTACGAGCAGTACTTC.

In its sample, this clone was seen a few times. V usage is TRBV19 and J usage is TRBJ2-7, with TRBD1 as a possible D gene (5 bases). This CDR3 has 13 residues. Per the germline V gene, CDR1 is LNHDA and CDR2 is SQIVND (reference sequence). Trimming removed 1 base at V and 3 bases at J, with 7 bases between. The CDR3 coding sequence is TGTGCCAGTAGTATAGGACAGATCTACGAGCAGTACTTC. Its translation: CASSIGQIYEQYF.

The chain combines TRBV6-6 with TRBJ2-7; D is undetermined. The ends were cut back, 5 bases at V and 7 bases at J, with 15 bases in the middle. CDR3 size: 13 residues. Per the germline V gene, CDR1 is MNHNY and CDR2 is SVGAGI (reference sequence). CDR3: CASSTGPSREQYF. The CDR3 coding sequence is TGTGCCAGCAGTACCGGGCCATCGAGAGAGCAGTACTTC.

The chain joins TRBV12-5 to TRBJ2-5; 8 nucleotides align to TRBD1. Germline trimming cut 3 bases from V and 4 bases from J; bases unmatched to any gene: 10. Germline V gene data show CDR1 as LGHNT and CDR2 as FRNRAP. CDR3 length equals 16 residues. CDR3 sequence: CASGFGTGGTAETQYF. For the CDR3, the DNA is TGTGCTAGTGGTTTTGGAACAGGGGGTACGGCAGAGACCCAGTACTTC. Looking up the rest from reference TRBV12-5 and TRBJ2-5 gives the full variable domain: DARVTQTPRHKVTEMGQEVTMRCQPILGHNTVFWYRQTMMQGLELLAYFRNRAPLDDSGMPKDRFSAEMPDATLATLKIQPSEPRDSAVYFCASGFGTGGTAETQYFGPGTRLLVL.

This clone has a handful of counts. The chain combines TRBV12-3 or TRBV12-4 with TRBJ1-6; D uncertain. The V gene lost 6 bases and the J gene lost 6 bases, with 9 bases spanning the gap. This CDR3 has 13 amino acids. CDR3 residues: CASSGRRNSPLHF. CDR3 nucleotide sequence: TGTGCCAGCAGCGGACGGCGTAATTCACCCCTCCACTTT.

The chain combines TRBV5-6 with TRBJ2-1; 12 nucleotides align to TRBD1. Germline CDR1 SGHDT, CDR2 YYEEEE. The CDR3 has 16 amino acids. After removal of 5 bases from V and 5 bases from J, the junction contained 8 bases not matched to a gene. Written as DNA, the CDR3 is TGTGCCAGCAGGCTCCGGGACAGGGGGCCCCACAATGAGCAGTTCTTC. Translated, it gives CASRLRDRGPHNEQFF.

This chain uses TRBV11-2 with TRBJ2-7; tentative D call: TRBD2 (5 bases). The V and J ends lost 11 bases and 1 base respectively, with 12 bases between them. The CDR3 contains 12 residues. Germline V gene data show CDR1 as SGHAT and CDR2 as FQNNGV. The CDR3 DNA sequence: TGTGCCGGAGGAGACAATTCCTACGAGCAGTACTTC. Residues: CAGGDNSYEQYF.

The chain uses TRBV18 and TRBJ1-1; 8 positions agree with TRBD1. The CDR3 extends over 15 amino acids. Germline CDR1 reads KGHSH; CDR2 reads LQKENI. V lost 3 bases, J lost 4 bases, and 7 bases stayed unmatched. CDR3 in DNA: TGTGCCAGCTCACCGAACAGGGGGATTAGCACTGAAGCTTTCTTT. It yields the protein CASSPNRGISTEAFF. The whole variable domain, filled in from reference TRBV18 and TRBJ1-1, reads NAGVMQNPRHLVRRRGQEARLRCSPMKGHSHVYWYRQLPEEGLKFMVYLQKENIIDESGMPKERFSAEFPKEGPSILRIQQVVRGDSAAYFCASSPNRGISTEAFFGQGTRLTVV.

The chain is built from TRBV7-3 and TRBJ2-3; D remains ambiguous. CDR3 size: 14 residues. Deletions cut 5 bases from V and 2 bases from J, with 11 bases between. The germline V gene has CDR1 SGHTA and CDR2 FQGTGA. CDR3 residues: CASSPDAPTDTQYF. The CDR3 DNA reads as TGTGCCAGCAGCCCCGACGCCCCCACAGATACGCAGTATTTT.

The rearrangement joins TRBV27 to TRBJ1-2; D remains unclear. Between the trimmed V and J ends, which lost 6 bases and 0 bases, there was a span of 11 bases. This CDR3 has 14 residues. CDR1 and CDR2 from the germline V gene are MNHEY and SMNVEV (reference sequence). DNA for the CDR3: TGTGCCAGCAGGCCCCCTGGGTCTAACTATGGCTACACCTTC. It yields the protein CASRPPGSNYGYTF.

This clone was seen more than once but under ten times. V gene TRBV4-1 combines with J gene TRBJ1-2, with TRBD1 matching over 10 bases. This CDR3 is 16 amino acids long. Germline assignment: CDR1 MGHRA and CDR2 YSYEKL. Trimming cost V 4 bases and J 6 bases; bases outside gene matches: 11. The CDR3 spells CASSRGHGQGGHGYTF. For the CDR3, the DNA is TGCGCCAGCAGCCGAGGACACGGACAGGGGGGACATGGCTACACCTTC.

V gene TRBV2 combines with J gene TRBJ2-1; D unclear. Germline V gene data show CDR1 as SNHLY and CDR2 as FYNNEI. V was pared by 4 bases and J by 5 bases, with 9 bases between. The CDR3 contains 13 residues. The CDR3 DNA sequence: TGTGCCAGCAGTGCGGACGGAAACAATGAGCAGTTCTTC. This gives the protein CASSADGNNEQFF.

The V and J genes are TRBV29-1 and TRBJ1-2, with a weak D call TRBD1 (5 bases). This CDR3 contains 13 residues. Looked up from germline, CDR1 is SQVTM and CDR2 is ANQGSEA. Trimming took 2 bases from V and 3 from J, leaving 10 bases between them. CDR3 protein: CSVEPGTDYGYTF. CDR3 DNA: TGCAGCGTTGAACCGGGGACGGACTATGGCTACACCTTC.

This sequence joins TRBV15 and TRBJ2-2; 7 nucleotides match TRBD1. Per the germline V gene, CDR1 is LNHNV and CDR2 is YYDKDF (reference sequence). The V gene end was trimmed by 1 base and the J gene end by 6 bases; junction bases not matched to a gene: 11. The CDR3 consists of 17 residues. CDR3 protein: CATSRGDGTDVAGELFF. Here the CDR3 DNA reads TGTGCCACCAGCAGAGGGGACGGGACAGATGTGGCCGGGGAGCTGTTTTTT.

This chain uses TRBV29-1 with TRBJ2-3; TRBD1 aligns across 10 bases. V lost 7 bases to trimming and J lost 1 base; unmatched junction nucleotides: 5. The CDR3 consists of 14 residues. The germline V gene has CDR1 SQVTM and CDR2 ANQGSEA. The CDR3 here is CSGVDRGGTDTQYF. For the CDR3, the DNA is TGCAGCGGCGTGGACAGGGGGGGCACAGATACGCAGTATTTT.

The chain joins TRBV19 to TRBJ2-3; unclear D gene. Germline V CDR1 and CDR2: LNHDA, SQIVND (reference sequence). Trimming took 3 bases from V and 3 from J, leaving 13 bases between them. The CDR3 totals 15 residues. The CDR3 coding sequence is TGTGCCAGTAGTATTTCGGGCAAGTTGACAGATACGCAGTATTTT. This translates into CASSISGKLTDTQYF.

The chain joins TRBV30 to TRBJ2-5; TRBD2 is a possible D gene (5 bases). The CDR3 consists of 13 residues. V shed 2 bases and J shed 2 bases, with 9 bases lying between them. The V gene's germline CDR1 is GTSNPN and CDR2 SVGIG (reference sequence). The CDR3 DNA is TGTGCCTGGAGTCGGGGTAATCAAGAGACCCAGTACTTC. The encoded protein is CAWSRGNQETQYF.

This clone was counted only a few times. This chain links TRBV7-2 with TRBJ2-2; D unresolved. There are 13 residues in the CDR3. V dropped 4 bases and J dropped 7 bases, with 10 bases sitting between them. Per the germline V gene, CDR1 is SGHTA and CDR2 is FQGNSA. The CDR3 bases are TGTGCCAGCAGCTCCTTGGCTATCGGGGAGCTGTTTTTT. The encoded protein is CASSSLAIGELFF.

CDR3: CSVERLAGGGYEQYF. CDR3 in DNA: TGCAGCGTGGAAAGACTAGCGGGGGGGGGCTACGAGCAGTACTTC. This rearrangement joins TRBV29-1 to TRBJ2-7; 14 positions agree with TRBD2. CDR1 and CDR2 (germline): SQVTM, ANQGSEA. Trimming removed 6 bases from V and 3 bases from J; junction bases left unmatched: 7. The CDR3 is 15 amino acids.

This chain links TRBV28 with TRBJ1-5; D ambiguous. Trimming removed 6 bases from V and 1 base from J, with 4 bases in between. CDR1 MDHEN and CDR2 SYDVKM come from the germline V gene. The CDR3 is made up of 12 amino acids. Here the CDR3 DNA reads TGTGCCAGCAGGTCGAGCAATCAGCCCCAGCATTTT. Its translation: CASRSSNQPQHF.

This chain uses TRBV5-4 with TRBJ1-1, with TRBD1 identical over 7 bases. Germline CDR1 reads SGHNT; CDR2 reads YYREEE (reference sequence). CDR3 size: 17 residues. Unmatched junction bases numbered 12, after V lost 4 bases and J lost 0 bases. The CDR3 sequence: CASSGGQTITMNTEAFF. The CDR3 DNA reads TGTGCCAGCAGCGGGGGACAGACGATCACTATGAACACTGAAGCTTTCTTT. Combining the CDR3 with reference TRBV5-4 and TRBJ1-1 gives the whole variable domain ETGVTQSPTHLIKTRGQQVTLRCSSQSGHNTVSWYQQALGQGPQFIFQYYREEENGRGNFPPRFSGLQFPNYSSELNVNALELDDSALYLCASSGGQTITMNTEAFFGQGTRLTVV.

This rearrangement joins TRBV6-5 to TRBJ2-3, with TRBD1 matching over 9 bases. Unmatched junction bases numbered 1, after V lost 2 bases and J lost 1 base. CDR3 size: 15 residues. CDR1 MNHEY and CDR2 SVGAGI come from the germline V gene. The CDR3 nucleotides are TGTGCCAGCAGTTACCGGGACAGGGGCACAGATACGCAGTATTTT. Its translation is CASSYRDRGTDTQYF.